A selection of T cell receptor beta chains follows, all from one sample in a study of control samples from healthy donors and cancer patients. Clones were read by immunoSEQ multiplex PCR, and TCRdb kept only the in-frame ones, dropping some. The sample carries roughly 130,000 clones, about 92% recorded once. The material sequenced was PBMCs. The receptors shown here come from a man aged 45-65 years with head and neck cancer. The CDR3 runs from the conserved cysteine through the conserved F or W. D genes are given only for firm matches. Size is stated for part of the rows, as once, few or many counts, or as a class when the clone is expanded.

clone size,CDR3 length,J gene,V gene,D gene,CDR3 protein,CDR3 DNA
NA,18,TRBJ2-7,TRBV3-1/TRBV3-2,NA,CASSHGRIVSGPTYEQYF,TGTGCCAGCAGCCACGGACGCATCGTATCGGGACCTACCTACGAGCAGTACTTC
NA,15,TRBJ1-1,TRBV10-3,TRBD1,CAISESDRGYTEAFF,TGTGCCATCAGTGAGTCAGACAGGGGTTACACTGAAGCTTTCTTT
NA,18,TRBJ1-2,TRBV9,NA,CASSVPAGVGTAYYGYTF,TGTGCCAGCAGCGTCCCGGCGGGTGTGGGTACGGCTTACTATGGCTACACCTTC
NA,16,TRBJ2-2,TRBV9,TRBD2,CASSVGGTSNTGELFF,TGTGCCAGCAGCGTAGGGGGGACTAGCAACACCGGGGAGCTGTTTTTT
NA,16,TRBJ2-7,TRBV7-8,TRBD2,CASSRTSGGSSYEQYF,TGTGCCAGCAGCCGTACTAGCGGGGGTAGCTCCTACGAGCAGTACTTC
NA,16,TRBJ2-5,TRBV7-3,NA,CASSLKGKGRQETQYF,TGTGCCAGCAGCTTAAAAGGGAAGGGTCGCCAAGAGACCCAGTACTTC
once,15,TRBJ1-3,TRBV30,NA,CAWNRLSFSGNTIYF,TGTGCCTGGAATCGCCTTTCCTTCTCTGGAAACACCATATATTTT
once,14,TRBJ2-5,TRBV30,NA,CAWSVGLHQETQYF,TGTGCCTGGAGTGTAGGTCTGCACCAAGAGACCCAGTACTTC
NA,15,TRBJ2-5,TRBV6-6,NA,CASSLRNLLGETQYF,TGTGCCAGCAGTCTCCGAAACCTTCTCGGGGAGACCCAGTACTTC
NA,13,TRBJ2-2,TRBV7-2,NA,CASSSRRTGELFF,TGTGCCAGCAGCTCTAGGAGGACCGGGGAGCTGTTTTTT
once,15,TRBJ1-5,TRBV28,NA,CASSLSGVGGQPQHF,TGTGCCAGCAGTTTGTCCGGGGTGGGGGGGCAGCCCCAGCATTTT
NA,16,TRBJ2-3,TRBV9,NA,CASSVGVHPGPDTQYF,TGTGCCAGCAGCGTAGGGGTCCACCCCGGGCCAGATACGCAGTATTTT
once,14,TRBJ1-2,TRBV18,TRBD1,CASSPRQGSYGYTF,TGTGCCAGCTCGCCTAGACAGGGGAGCTATGGCTACACCTTC
few,9,TRBJ2-1,TRBV21-1,NA,CASSKWEFF,TGTGCCAGCAGCAAATGGGAGTTCTTC
NA,14,TRBJ2-3,TRBV5-1,NA,CASSLGQGADTQYF,TGCGCCAGCAGCTTGGGGCAGGGTGCAGATACGCAGTATTTT
NA,15,TRBJ2-7,TRBV19,TRBD1,CASSRPGQGVYEQYF,TGTGCCAGTAGTAGGCCGGGACAGGGGGTGTACGAGCAGTACTTC
NA,16,TRBJ1-5,TRBV28,NA,CASSLPRAGGNQPQHF,TGTGCCAGCAGTTTACCCAGGGCGGGCGGCAATCAGCCCCAGCATTTT
NA,14,TRBJ1-1,TRBV5-1,NA,CASSHPGQNTEAFF,TGCGCCAGCAGCCATCCGGGACAGAACACTGAAGCTTTCTTT
NA,13,TRBJ1-1,TRBV5-6,NA,CASSLGAVREAFF,TGTGCCAGCAGCTTGGGGGCCGTCCGTGAAGCTTTCTTT
NA,15,TRBJ2-2,TRBV7-9,TRBD2,CASWAGGRNAGELFF,TGTGCCAGCTGGGCGGGGGGGCGAAACGCCGGGGAGCTGTTTTTT
NA,17,TRBJ2-2,TRBV19,TRBD2,CASRGLAGGFNTGELFF,TGTGCCAGTCGAGGACTAGCGGGGGGCTTCAACACCGGGGAGCTGTTTTTT
NA,18,TRBJ2-1,TRBV7-2,TRBD2,CASILEPLAGGPYNEQFF,TGTGCCAGCATCTTGGAGCCACTAGCGGGGGGGCCCTACAATGAGCAGTTCTTC
NA,15,TRBJ2-1,TRBV7-2,TRBD2,CASSLSSGGYNEQFF,TGTGCCAGCAGCTTATCTAGCGGGGGCTACAATGAGCAGTTCTTC
NA,15,TRBJ1-2,TRBV4-1,NA,CASSQDHRATLHYTF,TGCGCCAGCAGCCAAGATCACAGGGCCACCCTACACTACACCTTC
NA,17,TRBJ2-5,TRBV7-2,NA,CASSHNGYGGTQETQYF,TGTGCCAGCAGCCATAACGGCTACGGGGGCACTCAAGAGACCCAGTACTTC
NA,13,TRBJ1-2,TRBV28,TRBD1,CASRPQGARGYTF,TGTGCCAGCAGGCCCCAGGGGGCGCGGGGCTACACCTTC
NA,16,TRBJ2-2,TRBV18,TRBD1,CASSPPGTVNTGELFF,TGTGCCAGCTCACCACCCGGGACAGTGAACACCGGGGAGCTGTTTTTT
once,14,TRBJ1-6,TRBV3-1/TRBV3-2,NA,CASSLQIVGSPLHF,TGTGCCAGCAGCCTCCAAATAGTGGGTTCACCCCTCCACTTT
NA,16,TRBJ2-5,TRBV7-9,TRBD1,CASSSRTGVDQETQYF,TGTGCCAGCAGCTCTAGGACAGGGGTTGATCAAGAGACCCAGTACTTC
NA,14,TRBJ1-3,TRBV4-2,NA,CASSQEWGRNTIYF,TGTGCCAGCAGCCAAGAATGGGGGAGGAACACCATATATTTT
NA,15,TRBJ1-1,TRBV16,TRBD1,CASSQYETGPTEAFF,TGTGCCAGCAGCCAATATGAGACAGGGCCGACTGAAGCTTTCTTT
NA,11,TRBJ1-2,TRBV6-2/TRBV6-3,NA,CASSQVYGYTF,TGTGCCAGCAGTCAAGTCTATGGCTACACCTTC
NA,16,TRBJ1-1,TRBV9,NA,CASSVEGSRMNTEAFF,TGTGCCAGCAGCGTAGAAGGATCACGCATGAACACTGAAGCTTTCTTT
few,15,TRBJ1-2,TRBV5-8,NA,CASSPFDSLPYGYTF,TGTGCCAGCAGCCCGTTCGACAGCCTTCCCTATGGCTACACCTTC
NA,11,TRBJ2-1,TRBV20-1,NA,CSALLRDEQFF,TGCAGTGCCCTCCTTAGGGATGAGCAGTTCTTC
once,14,TRBJ2-7,TRBV28,TRBD1,CASSLSAGGNEQYF,TGTGCCAGCAGTTTATCTGCAGGGGGCAACGAGCAGTACTTC
NA,15,TRBJ1-3,TRBV7-9,NA,CASNRGGSSGNTIYF,TGTGCCAGCAACCGAGGTGGGAGCTCTGGAAACACCATATATTTT
NA,15,TRBJ1-3,TRBV18,TRBD1,CASSPGQGLGNTIYF,TGTGCCAGCTCACCGGGACAGGGACTCGGAAACACCATATATTTT
NA,15,TRBJ2-1,TRBV2,TRBD2,CASTGPSGGDNEQFF,TGTGCCAGCACCGGACCTAGCGGGGGGGACAATGAGCAGTTCTTC
NA,15,TRBJ2-7,TRBV18,NA,CASSSSGVVSYEQYF,TGTGCCAGCTCATCTTCAGGGGTGGTATCCTACGAGCAGTACTTC
NA,15,TRBJ2-5,TRBV7-9,TRBD1,CASASFRDREKTQYF,TGTGCCAGCGCCTCATTCCGGGACAGGGAAAAGACCCAGTACTTC